What follows describes a single TCR beta chain. The sample is drawn from a study of blood T cell repertoires in COVID-19. Across the study: Samples of COVID-19 (acute and convalescent) were obtained from the United States, Italy and Spain. Sources were T cells, B-cell-depleted T cells, or PBMCs; the material itself was cDNA or gDNA.

Original analysis: Amplified reference gene primers provided the basis for estimating nucleated cell counts. The method was immunoSEQ multiplex PCR; TCRdb's version includes in-frame clones alone and lacks a portion of them. V and J calls and clone size are those listed in that table; D and trimming were worked out from the DNA. Of about 100,000 clones listed, roughly 92% are singletons. Sequences were obtained from peripheral blood. This clonotype was obtained from a man aged 45 to 65 with active COVID-19.

CDR3 nucleotides: TGTGCCAGCTCACCACCGGCCAAGCGGGGAGAGACCCAGTACTTC. It codes for CASSPPAKRGETQYF. The chain carries TRBV18 and TRBJ2-5; 7 nucleotides line up with TRBD2. The CDR3 is made up of 15 amino acids. From germline, CDR1 is KGHSH and CDR2 LQKENI. With V trimmed by 0 bases and J by 4 bases, 5 bases remained unmatched.